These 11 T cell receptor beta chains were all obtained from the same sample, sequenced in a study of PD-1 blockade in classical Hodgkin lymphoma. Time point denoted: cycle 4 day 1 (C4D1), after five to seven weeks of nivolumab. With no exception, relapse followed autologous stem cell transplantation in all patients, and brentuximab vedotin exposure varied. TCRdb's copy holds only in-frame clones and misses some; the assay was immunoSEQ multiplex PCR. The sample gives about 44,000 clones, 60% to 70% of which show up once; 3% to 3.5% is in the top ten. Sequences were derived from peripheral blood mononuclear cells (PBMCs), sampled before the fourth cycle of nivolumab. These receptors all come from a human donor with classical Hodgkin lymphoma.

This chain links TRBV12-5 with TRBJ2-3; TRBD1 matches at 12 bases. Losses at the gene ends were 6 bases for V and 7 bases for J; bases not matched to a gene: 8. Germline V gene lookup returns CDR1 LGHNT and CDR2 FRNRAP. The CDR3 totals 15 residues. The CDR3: CASGHGTGGEYTQYF. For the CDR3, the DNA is TGTGCTAGTGGACATGGGACAGGGGGCGAATATACGCAGTATTTT. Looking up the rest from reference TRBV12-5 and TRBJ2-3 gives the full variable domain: DARVTQTPRHKVTEMGQEVTMRCQPILGHNTVFWYRQTMMQGLELLAYFRNRAPLDDSGMPKDRFSAEMPDATLATLKIQPSEPRDSAVYFCASGHGTGGEYTQYFGPGTRLTVL.

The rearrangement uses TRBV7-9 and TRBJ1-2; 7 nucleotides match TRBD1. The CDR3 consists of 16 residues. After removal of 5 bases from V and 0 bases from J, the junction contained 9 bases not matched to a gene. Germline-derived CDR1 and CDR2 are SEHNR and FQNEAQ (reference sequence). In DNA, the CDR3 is TGTGCCAGCAGCCCTTACCCAGGGGGACCTAACTATGGCTACACCTTC. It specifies CASSPYPGGPNYGYTF.

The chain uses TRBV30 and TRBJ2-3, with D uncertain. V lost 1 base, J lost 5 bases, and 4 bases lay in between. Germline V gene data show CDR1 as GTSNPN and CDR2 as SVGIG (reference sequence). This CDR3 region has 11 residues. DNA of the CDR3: TGTGCCTGGAGTGCGTTAGATACGCAGTATTTT. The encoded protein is CAWSALDTQYF.

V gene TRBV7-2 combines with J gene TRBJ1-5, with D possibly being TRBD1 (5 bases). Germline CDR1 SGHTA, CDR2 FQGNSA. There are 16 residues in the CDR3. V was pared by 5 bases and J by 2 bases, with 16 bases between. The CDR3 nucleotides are TGTGCCAGCAGCCCCCCGGGGGGAATGGGCAATCAGCCCCAGCATTTT. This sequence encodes CASSPPGGMGNQPQHF.

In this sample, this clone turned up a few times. CDR3 in DNA: TGTGCCAGCAGCTTATACAGGGGGCAATCTGGAAACACCATATATTTT. The encoded protein is CASSLYRGQSGNTIYF. The genes are TRBV7-2 and TRBJ1-3, with 9 bases that match TRBD1. V trimming: 2 bases; J trimming: 1 base; junction bases outside the gene matches: 3. The length of the CDR3 is 16 residues. Germline V gene sequence: CDR1 SGHTA, CDR2 FQGNSA.

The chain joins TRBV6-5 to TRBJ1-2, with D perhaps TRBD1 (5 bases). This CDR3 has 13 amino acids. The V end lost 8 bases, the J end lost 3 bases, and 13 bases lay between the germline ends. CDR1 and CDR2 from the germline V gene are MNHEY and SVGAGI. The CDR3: CASGRGTHYGYTF. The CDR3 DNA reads TGTGCCAGCGGCCGCGGGACTCACTATGGCTACACCTTC.

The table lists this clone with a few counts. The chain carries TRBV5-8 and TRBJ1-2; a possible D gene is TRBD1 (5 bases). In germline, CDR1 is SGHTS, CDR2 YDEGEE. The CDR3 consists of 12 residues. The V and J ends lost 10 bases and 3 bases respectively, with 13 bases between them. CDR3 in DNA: TGTGCCCGAGGTAAGACAGACTATGGCTACACCTTC. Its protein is CARGKTDYGYTF.

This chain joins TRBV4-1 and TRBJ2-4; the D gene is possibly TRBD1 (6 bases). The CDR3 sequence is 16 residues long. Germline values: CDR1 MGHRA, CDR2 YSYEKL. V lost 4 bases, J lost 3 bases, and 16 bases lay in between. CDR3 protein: CASSLRDTEGKNIQYF. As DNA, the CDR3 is TGCGCCAGCAGCCTCCGGGACACAGAGGGCAAAAACATTCAGTACTTC.

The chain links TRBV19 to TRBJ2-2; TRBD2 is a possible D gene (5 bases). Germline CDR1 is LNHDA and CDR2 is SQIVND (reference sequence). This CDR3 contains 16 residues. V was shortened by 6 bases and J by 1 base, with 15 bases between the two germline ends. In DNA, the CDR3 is TGTGCCAGTAGGGCCCCTGGCGGGTTGAACACCGGGGAGCTGTTTTTT. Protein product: CASRAPGGLNTGELFF.

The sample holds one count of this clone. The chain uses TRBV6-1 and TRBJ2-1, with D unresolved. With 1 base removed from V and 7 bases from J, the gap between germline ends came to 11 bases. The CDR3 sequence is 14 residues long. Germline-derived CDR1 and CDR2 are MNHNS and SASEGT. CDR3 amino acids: CASSEDVTSNEQFF. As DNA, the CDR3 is TGTGCCAGCAGTGAAGATGTGACAAGTAATGAGCAGTTCTTC.

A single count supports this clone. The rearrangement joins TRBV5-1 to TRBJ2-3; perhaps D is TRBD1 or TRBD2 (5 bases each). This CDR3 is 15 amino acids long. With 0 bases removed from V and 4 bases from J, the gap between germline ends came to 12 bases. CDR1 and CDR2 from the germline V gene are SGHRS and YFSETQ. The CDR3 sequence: CASSLAEGKADTQYF. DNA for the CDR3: TGCGCCAGCAGCTTGGCCGAGGGGAAAGCAGATACGCAGTATTTT.